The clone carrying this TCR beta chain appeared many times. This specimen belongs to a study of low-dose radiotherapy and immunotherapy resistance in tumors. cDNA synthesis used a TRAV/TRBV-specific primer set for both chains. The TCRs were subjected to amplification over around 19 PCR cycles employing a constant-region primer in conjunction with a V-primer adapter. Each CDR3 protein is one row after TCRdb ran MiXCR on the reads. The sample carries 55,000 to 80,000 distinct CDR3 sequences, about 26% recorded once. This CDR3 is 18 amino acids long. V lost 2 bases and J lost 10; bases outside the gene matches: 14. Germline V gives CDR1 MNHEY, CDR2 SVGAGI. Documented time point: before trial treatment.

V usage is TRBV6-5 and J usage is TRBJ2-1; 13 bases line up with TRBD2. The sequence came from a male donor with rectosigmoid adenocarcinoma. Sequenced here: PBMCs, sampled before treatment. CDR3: CASSYRPQTSGGSGEQFF. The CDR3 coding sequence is TGTGCCAGCAGTTACCGCCCACAGACTAGCGGGGGGTCGGGCGAGCAGTTCTTC.